A selection of T cell receptor beta chains follows, all from one sample in a study of blood T cell repertoires in COVID-19. Assay: immunoSEQ multiplex PCR; the TCRdb copy retains only in-frame clones and omits some. The profile shows about 250,000 clones, more than 80% of them singletons. Input material: peripheral blood. The receptors shown here come from a human donor in a cohort sampled during active COVID-19. CDR3s include the opening cysteine and the closing phenylalanine or tryptophan. A D gene is named only where the DNA matches it firmly. Rows may omit the clone size; those that give it use once, few, many or a size class.

TRBV14,.,.,TRBJ2-7,CASSQVERGEQYF,TGTGCCAGCAGCCAAGTCGAACGCGGGGAGCAGTACTTC
TRBV28,.,.,TRBJ2-3,CASSSSLAGRTDTQYF,TGTGCCAGCAGCTCCTCACTGGCGGGACGCACAGATACGCAGTATTTT
TRBV7-2,TRBD2,.,TRBJ2-3,CASSLMSGGANTQYF,TGTGCCAGCAGCTTAATGAGCGGGGGGGCGAATACGCAGTATTTT
TRBV11-3,TRBD1,.,TRBJ2-7,CASSSGTGNRYEQYF,TGTGCCAGCAGCTCCGGGACAGGGAATCGGTACGAGCAGTACTTC
TRBV7-2,.,.,TRBJ1-4,CASSPTGGPSNEKLFF,TGTGCCAGCAGCCCGACGGGGGGCCCGTCTAATGAAAAACTGTTTTTT
TRBV5-6,.,.,TRBJ2-7,CASSLGGTAYEQYF,TGTGCCAGCAGCTTAGGAGGGACGGCCTACGAGCAGTACTTC
TRBV6-5,.,.,TRBJ1-1,CASMQGSTEAFF,TGTGCCAGCATGCAGGGGAGCACTGAAGCTTTCTTT
TRBV11-2,.,.,TRBJ2-5,CASSLKIAVGVQETQYF,TGTGCCAGCAGCTTAAAAATAGCGGTCGGGGTCCAAGAGACCCAGTACTTC
TRBV6-5,.,.,TRBJ2-3,CASRRTLRTDTQYF,TGTGCCAGCAGACGGACACTACGCACAGATACGCAGTATTTT
TRBV5-6,TRBD1,.,TRBJ1-4,CASSLFRQGAANEKLFF,TGTGCCAGCAGCTTGTTCAGACAGGGGGCAGCTAATGAAAAACTGTTTTTT
TRBV11-3,.,.,TRBJ1-4,CASSLDRRGPWGEKLFF,TGTGCCAGCAGCTTAGATCGGCGGGGACCTTGGGGTGAAAAACTGTTTTTT
TRBV6-6,.,.,TRBJ2-5,CVTYRGNQETQYF,TGTGTCACCTATCGGGGGAACCAAGAGACCCAGTACTTC
TRBV19,TRBD2,.,TRBJ2-2,CASIRLAGGPGELFF,TGTGCCAGTATACGACTAGCGGGAGGGCCTGGGGAGCTGTTTTTT
TRBV9,TRBD1,.,TRBJ1-4,CASSSHDRGDYEKLFF,TGTGCCAGCAGCTCTCATGACAGGGGAGATTATGAAAAACTGTTTTTT
TRBV6-6,.,.,TRBJ2-7,CATKNGGQMGYEQYF,TGTGCCACCAAAAACGGTGGACAGATGGGCTACGAGCAGTACTTC
TRBV7-3,TRBD2,.,TRBJ2-2,CASSRGGANTGELFF,TGTGCCAGCAGCCGCGGGGGGGCGAACACCGGGGAGCTGTTTTTT
TRBV9,TRBD1,.,TRBJ2-6,CASTPGGASGANVLTF,TGTGCCAGCACTCCAGGGGGCGCCTCGGGGGCCAACGTCCTGACTTTC
TRBV4-1,TRBD1,.,TRBJ2-7,CASSIGIGQGDEQYF,TGCGCCAGCAGCATTGGGATCGGACAGGGGGACGAGCAGTACTTC
TRBV11-3,.,.,TRBJ2-7,CASSRQDTAYEQYF,TGTGCCAGCAGCCGTCAGGACACGGCCTACGAGCAGTACTTC
TRBV27,.,.,TRBJ1-2,CASRPQGAGYGYTF,TGTGCCAGCAGACCTCAAGGGGCGGGGTATGGCTACACCTTC
TRBV2,TRBD2,once,TRBJ2-7,CASSGLAGGLYEQYF,TGTGCCAGCAGTGGACTAGCGGGAGGGCTCTACGAGCAGTACTTC
TRBV7-2,TRBD1,.,TRBJ1-4,CASSLSRGANEKLFF,TGTGCCAGCAGCCTTTCCAGGGGGGCTAATGAAAAACTGTTTTTT
TRBV6-2/TRBV6-3,.,once,TRBJ2-3,CASSPTSMYTQYF,TGTGCCAGCAGCCCAACTAGCATGTATACGCAGTATTTT
TRBV5-4,.,.,TRBJ2-7,CASSQAKDSSYEQYF,TGTGCCAGCAGCCAAGCTAAGGACAGCTCCTACGAGCAGTACTTC
TRBV30,.,.,TRBJ1-4,CAWTPGGILANEKLFF,TGTGCCTGGACGCCGGGGGGGATTTTGGCTAATGAAAAACTGTTTTTT
TRBV9,TRBD1,.,TRBJ1-4,CASSLWDSVNEKLFF,TGTGCCAGCAGCCTCTGGGACAGCGTAAATGAAAAACTGTTTTTT
TRBV4-2,TRBD2,.,TRBJ2-7,CASSQAGTSSGYEQYF,TGTGCCAGCAGCCAAGCTGGGACTAGCAGTGGCTACGAGCAGTACTTC
TRBV5-6,.,.,TRBJ1-2,CASSLVALGGYGYTF,TGTGCCAGCAGCTTGGTAGCCCTCGGCGGCTATGGCTACACCTTC
TRBV4-1,TRBD1,.,TRBJ1-4,CASSQSQGAGEKLFF,TGCGCCAGCAGCCAATCCCAGGGGGCTGGGGAAAAACTGTTTTTT
TRBV7-9,.,once,TRBJ2-7,CASSPGGSPVPYF,TGTGCCAGCAGCCCCGGAGGCAGTCCCGTCCCGTACTTC
TRBV19,.,.,TRBJ2-1,CASSINNDNEQFF,TGTGCCAGTAGTATTAACAATGACAATGAGCAGTTCTTC
TRBV4-2,TRBD2,few,TRBJ2-2,CASSLQTPRLAGGSNTGELFF,TGTGCCAGCAGCCTCCAAACACCTAGACTAGCGGGAGGATCGAACACCGGGGAGCTGTTTTTT
TRBV10-1,.,.,TRBJ2-2,CASSEFGGKSGELFF,TGCGCCAGCAGTGAGTTTGGGGGCAAGTCCGGGGAGCTGTTTTTT
TRBV6-4,TRBD2,.,TRBJ2-4,CASSDLSSGLNIQYF,TGTGCCAGCAGTGACCTGTCTAGCGGTTTGAACATTCAGTACTTC
TRBV5-1,TRBD2,.,TRBJ2-5,CASSGTSGRAEKTQYF,TGCGCCAGCAGCGGGACTAGCGGGAGGGCCGAAAAGACCCAGTACTTC
TRBV3-1/TRBV3-2,TRBD2,.,TRBJ2-1,CASSQEGGNEQFF,TGTGCCAGCAGCCAAGAGGGGGGGAATGAGCAGTTCTTC
TRBV7-8,.,.,TRBJ1-2,CASSVGGGDYGYTF,TGTGCCAGCAGCGTAGGAGGAGGGGACTATGGCTACACCTTC
TRBV28,TRBD2,few,TRBJ2-7,CASSNFLAGRLYEQYF,TGTGCCAGCAGTAACTTCCTAGCGGGACGTCTCTACGAGCAGTACTTC
TRBV3-1/TRBV3-2,.,.,TRBJ2-7,CASSQGARGIYEQYF,TGTGCCAGCAGCCAAGGGGCGAGGGGGATTTACGAGCAGTACTTC
TRBV6-5,TRBD1,.,TRBJ1-5,CASSYRGAGGQPQHF,TGTGCCAGCAGCTACAGGGGCGCGGGGGGTCAGCCCCAGCATTTT
TRBV3-1/TRBV3-2,TRBD2,.,TRBJ2-1,CASSHGTSGNYNEQFF,TGTGCCAGCAGCCATGGAACTAGCGGGAACTACAATGAGCAGTTCTTC
TRBV20-1,.,.,TRBJ2-1,CTPGHSNEQFF,TGCACTCCGGGACACAGCAATGAGCAGTTCTTC
TRBV3-1/TRBV3-2,.,.,TRBJ2-1,CASSDSLSSYNEQFF,TGTGCCAGCAGCGACAGTTTGAGCTCCTACAATGAGCAGTTCTTC
TRBV6-4,TRBD2,.,TRBJ2-3,CASSPGLAGADTQYF,TGTGCCAGCAGTCCGGGACTAGCGGGGGCAGATACGCAGTATTTT
TRBV4-1,TRBD1,.,TRBJ2-4,CASSRDRGTKNIQYF,TGCGCCAGCAGCCGGGACAGGGGGACCAAAAACATTCAGTACTTC
TRBV7-2,TRBD1,.,TRBJ1-1,CASSLTGGNTEAFF,TGTGCCAGCAGCTTGACAGGGGGGAACACTGAAGCTTTCTTT
TRBV28,.,.,TRBJ1-2,CASSSPGVYGYTF,TGTGCCAGCAGTTCGCCGGGGGTATATGGCTACACCTTC
TRBV29-1,TRBD2,.,TRBJ2-3,CSVYHSGPITDTQYF,TGCAGCGTCTACCATAGCGGGCCCATCACAGATACGCAGTATTTT
TRBV10-3,TRBD1,.,TRBJ2-1,CAIRSRDRGTNEQFF,TGTGCCATCAGGTCCCGGGACAGGGGCACCAATGAGCAGTTCTTC
TRBV5-4,.,.,TRBJ1-1,CASSFPGVRRTEAFF,TGTGCCAGCAGCTTCCCGGGGGTTCGCCGCACTGAAGCTTTCTTT
TRBV10-3,.,.,TRBJ2-7,CAISERYEQYF,TGTGCCATCAGTGAACGGTACGAGCAGTACTTC
TRBV13,.,.,TRBJ2-7,CASSLRDTHYEQYF,TGTGCCAGCAGCTTACGGGACACCCACTACGAGCAGTACTTC
TRBV7-2,.,.,TRBJ1-1,CASSLSLAQPNTEAFF,TGTGCCAGCAGCTTAAGCCTCGCGCAACCCAACACTGAAGCTTTCTTT
TRBV3-1/TRBV3-2,.,.,TRBJ2-3,CASSQGADTDTQYF,TGTGCCAGCAGCCAAGGCGCGGACACAGATACGCAGTATTTT